The 28 T cell receptor beta chains in this list originate from one sample, sequenced in a study of response to subunit inactivated influenza vaccine. TCRdb redid the calling of the RT-PCR reads with MiXCR, one entry per CDR3 protein. The data contain roughly 700,000 distinct CDR3 sequences, around a sixth of them singletons. The sequences come from PBMCs from blood, collected roughly 12 days after vaccination. The receptors come from a man aged 50-60 years who received an inactivated influenza vaccine.

Only a few counts were recorded for this clonotype. The chain carries TRBV12-3 or TRBV12-4 and TRBJ1-5; unclear D gene. V shed 4 bases and J shed 3 bases, with 10 bases lying between them. This CDR3 contains 14 residues. The CDR3 region has the DNA TGTGCCAGCAGTTGGGGAAGAATCAATCAGCCCCAGCATTTT. It translates to CASSWGRINQPQHF.

The chain carries TRBV6-5 and TRBJ2-3; 8 bases are a match to TRBD2. Germline V gives CDR1 MNHEY, CDR2 SVGAGI. The CDR3 contains 14 residues. V trimming: 2 bases; J trimming: 5 bases; junction bases outside the gene matches: 3. Here the CDR3 reads CASSYAGGGDTQYF. As DNA, the CDR3 is TGTGCCAGCAGTTACGCGGGGGGTGGAGATACGCAGTATTTT.

This clonotype was seen a few times. The chain uses TRBV29-1 and TRBJ1-3; D gene ambiguous. The CDR3 is made up of 12 amino acids. Germline V CDR1 and CDR2: SQVTM, ANQGSEA. Trimming stripped 3 bases from V and 3 bases from J, with 6 bases between. The CDR3 nucleotides are TGCAGCGTTGATAAGGGTGGAAACACCATATATTTT. Translating it yields CSVDKGGNTIYF.

The V call is TRBV7-2, the J call TRBJ2-2; D could derive from TRBD1 or TRBD2 (5 bases each). Per germline, CDR1 SGHTA and CDR2 FQGNSA. This CDR3 has 13 residues. The V end lost 4 bases, the J end lost 6 bases, and 9 bases lay between the germline ends. The CDR3: CASSWPGPGELFF. The CDR3 bases are TGTGCCAGCAGCTGGCCGGGGCCCGGGGAGCTGTTTTTT.

J is TRBJ2-2 and V is TRBV24-1; perhaps TRBD2 as D (5 bases). Deletions cut 10 bases from V and 0 bases from J, with 14 bases between. This CDR3 is built from 15 residues. Germline CDR1 and CDR2: KGHDR and SFDVKD. The CDR3 loop is CATSFAGANTGELFF. The DNA for the CDR3 is TGTGCCACTAGCTTTGCGGGTGCGAACACCGGGGAGCTGTTTTTT.

The rearrangement uses TRBV7-2 and TRBJ1-3; 9 positions match TRBD1. Germline V gene sequence: CDR1 SGHTA, CDR2 FQGNSA. Losses at the gene ends were 6 bases for V and 4 bases for J; bases not matched to a gene: 7. The CDR3 is made up of 15 amino acids. The CDR3 region is CASRTGQGSGNTIYF. The CDR3 nucleotides read TGTGCCAGCAGGACCGGACAGGGGAGCGGAAACACCATATATTTT. Full variable domain (missing parts from reference TRBV7-2 and TRBJ1-3): GAGVSQSPSNKVTEKGKDVELRCDPISGHTALYWYRQSLGQGLEFLIYFQGNSAPDKSGLPSDRFSAERTGGSVSTLTIQRTQQEDSAVYLCASRTGQGSGNTIYFGEGSWLTVV.

V gene TRBV4-1 combines with J gene TRBJ2-1, with 14 nucleotides matching TRBD2. The V gene's germline CDR1 is MGHRA and CDR2 YSYEKL. The CDR3 contains 17 residues. J lost 7 bases, V lost 8 bases, and 13 bases had no gene match. CDR3 sequence (DNA): TGCGCCAGCCGGGGACTAGCGGGGGTGGCTACCTTTAATGAGCAGTTCTTC. Translating gives CASRGLAGVATFNEQFF.

This clonotype occurred many times. V is TRBV9 and J is TRBJ2-2; TRBD2 is a possible D gene (5 bases). Germline V gives CDR1 SGDLS, CDR2 YYNGEE. The CDR3 totals 16 residues. Trimming pared 1 base from V and 7 bases from J, leaving 17 bases between. The DNA for the CDR3 is TGTGCCAGCAGCGTATCTAACGGGGTCTCCATCGGGGAGCTGTTTTTT. This gives the protein CASSVSNGVSIGELFF.

This clonotype was found a few times. This rearrangement joins TRBV12-3 or TRBV12-4 to TRBJ1-6; 9 nucleotides align to TRBD1. The CDR3 sequence is 14 residues long. Unmatched junction bases numbered 7, after V lost 3 bases and J lost 13 bases. Written as DNA, the CDR3 is TGTGCCAGCAGTTTCGGACAGGGGAACTTTCCCCTCCACTTT. Residues: CASSFGQGNFPLHF.

This clonotype came up a few times. The chain combines TRBV6-1 with TRBJ1-5, with D unresolved. Germline assignment: CDR1 MNHNS and CDR2 SASEGT. CDR3 length: 12 amino acids. V was clipped by 5 bases and J by 4 bases, with 6 bases between them. CDR3 nucleotides: TGTGCCAGCAGTCGGATTAATCAGCCCCAGCATTTT. Translating it yields CASSRINQPQHF.

This sequence joins TRBV20-1 and TRBJ2-5; 8 positions agree with TRBD1. With 0 bases clipped from V and 5 bases from J, the junction kept 11 bases outside the gene matches. This CDR3 has 16 residues. Germline V gives CDR1 DFQATT, CDR2 SNEGSKA (reference sequence). The CDR3 here is CSARDLRTRGQETQYF. The CDR3 bases are TGCAGTGCTAGAGATTTAAGGACCAGGGGGCAGGAGACCCAGTACTTC.

This clonotype was counted many times. The chain joins TRBV28 to TRBJ2-1; unclear D gene. V lost 5 bases and J 6 bases, leaving 17 bases between the germline ends. Germline CDR1 is MDHEN and CDR2 is SYDVKM. This CDR3 is built from 15 residues. As DNA, the CDR3 is TGTGCCAGCAGTCCCCTCGAGCGAACAAGCAATGAGCAGTTCTTC. It codes for CASSPLERTSNEQFF.

There are a few counts of this clonotype. The J gene is TRBJ2-5, the V gene TRBV20-1; D unclear. This CDR3 is 12 amino acids long. The V end lost 3 bases, the J end lost 3 bases, and 8 bases lay between the germline ends. From germline, CDR1 is DFQATT and CDR2 SNEGSKA (reference sequence). The CDR3 DNA is TGCAGTGCTAGTTCCCGGGAAGAGACCCAGTACTTC. This codes for CSASSREETQYF.

This clonotype has a handful of counts. The chain combines TRBV5-1 with TRBJ2-6, with D tentatively TRBD1 (5 bases). Germline V lookup: CDR1 SGHRS, CDR2 YFSETQ. CDR3 length equals 16 residues. Trimming left V 6 bases short and J 0 bases short, with 13 bases between. Here the CDR3 DNA reads TGCGCCAGCAACGGACACGAAAGCTCTGGGGCCAACGTCCTGACTTTC. It encodes CASNGHESSGANVLTF.

V gene TRBV5-1 combines with J gene TRBJ2-7, with TRBD2 matching 10 bases. The trim removed 3 bases at V and 8 bases at J, leaving 14 bases unmatched. The CDR3 is made up of 16 amino acids. Germline V CDR1 and CDR2: SGHRS, YFSETQ. Here the CDR3 DNA reads TGCGCCAGCAGCTCCAGTGTAGCGGGGGGTCTAGCCCAGCAGTACTTC. Translation: CASSSSVAGGLAQQYF.

The chain couples TRBV20-1 to TRBJ2-5; TRBD2 might be the D (5 bases). From germline, CDR1 is DFQATT and CDR2 SNEGSKA (reference sequence). The CDR3 sequence is 15 residues long. V was cut by 3 bases and J by 5 bases, with 19 bases left in between. In DNA, the CDR3 is TGCAGTGCTAGCAAGCGGTCAAAGTCTATGGAGACCCAGTACTTC. The encoded protein is CSASKRSKSMETQYF.

This clonotype was counted between two and nine times. The chain recombines TRBV28 with TRBJ1-4; D not resolved. Germline V gives CDR1 MDHEN, CDR2 SYDVKM. V dropped 1 base and J dropped 8 bases, with 8 bases sitting between them. The length of the CDR3 is 13 residues. CDR3 DNA: TGTGCCAGCAGTTTATCTGGTCACGAAAAACTGTTTTTT. Its translation: CASSLSGHEKLFF.

This clonotype came up a few times. J is TRBJ2-7 and V is TRBV10-3; TRBD2 aligns across 8 bases. CDR1 is ENHRY and CDR2 is SYGVKD in the germline V gene. This CDR3 has 14 residues. Trimming at V came to 3 bases and at J to 4 bases, leaving 5 bases not matched to a gene. The CDR3 here is CAISDGTRGYEQYF. CDR3 sequence (DNA): TGTGCCATCAGTGATGGGACTAGGGGGTACGAGCAGTACTTC.

This rearrangement joins TRBV20-1 to TRBJ2-3; D gene unclear. The CDR3 is made up of 12 amino acids. Looked up from germline, CDR1 is DFQATT and CDR2 is SNEGSKA (reference sequence). Trimming stripped 5 bases from V and 1 base from J, with 7 bases between. CDR3 nucleotide sequence: TGCAGTGCTCTGGCCGGCACAGATACGCAGTATTTT. This translates into CSALAGTDTQYF.

This rearrangement joins TRBV9 to TRBJ2-3, with 9 nucleotides matching TRBD2. This CDR3 has 16 residues. Germline V gives CDR1 SGDLS, CDR2 YYNGEE. Trimming cost V 3 bases and J 1 base; bases outside gene matches: 6. CDR3 DNA sequence: TGTGCCAGCAGCGCCCGGGTAGCGGGAGGCACAGATACGCAGTATTTT. As protein: CASSARVAGGTDTQYF.

This clonotype was seen a handful of times. The rearrangement uses TRBV20-1 and TRBJ2-6; D uncertain. CDR3 length: 13 amino acids. Trimming removed 4 bases from V and 0 bases from J, with 4 bases in between. Germline CDR1 is DFQATT and CDR2 is SNEGSKA (reference sequence). As DNA, the CDR3 is TGCAGTGCTAAGGACTCTGGGGCCAACGTCCTGACTTTC. It is translated as CSAKDSGANVLTF.

This clonotype was detected a few times. J is TRBJ2-1 and V is TRBV4-1; TRBD2 aligns across 14 bases. Germline CDR1 MGHRA, CDR2 YSYEKL. This CDR3 is 16 amino acids long. After removal of 1 base from V and 10 bases from J, the junction contained 6 bases not matched to a gene. CDR3 coding DNA: TGCGCCAGCAGCCAAGGACTAGCGGGGGGGCGGAGCGAGCAGTTCTTC. This gives the protein CASSQGLAGGRSEQFF.

This clonotype has just a few counts. The V call is TRBV5-1, the J call TRBJ2-3, with 10 nucleotides matching TRBD2. The CDR3 covers 15 residues. V shed 2 bases and J 6 bases; nucleotides not matched to a gene: 6. In germline, CDR1 is SGHRS, CDR2 YFSETQ. The CDR3 sequence: CASSFSGRTGDTQYF. In DNA, the CDR3 is TGCGCCAGCAGCTTTAGCGGGAGGACCGGGGATACGCAGTATTTT. Full variable domain (rest looked up from reference TRBV5-1 and TRBJ2-3): KAGVTQTPRYLIKTRGQQVTLSCSPISGHRSVSWYQQTPGQGLQFLFEYFSETQRNKGNFPGRFSGRQFSNSRSEMNVSTLELGDSALYLCASSFSGRTGDTQYFGPGTRLTVL.

This clonotype was picked up a small number of times. The DNA of the CDR3 is TGTGCCAGCAGCTTGGCCGCACTGAACACCGGGGAGCTGTTTTTT. Amino acids: CASSLAALNTGELFF. This chain joins TRBV5-5 and TRBJ2-2; D unresolved. Germline V CDR1 and CDR2: SGHKS, YYEKEE (reference sequence). This CDR3 spans 15 amino acids. V lost 0 bases and J 1 base, leaving 7 bases between the germline ends.

J is TRBJ1-1 and V is TRBV20-1, with D possibly matching TRBD1 (5 bases). Germline V gene lookup returns CDR1 DFQATT and CDR2 SNEGSKA (reference sequence). This CDR3 has 15 residues. V lost 2 bases and J 3 bases, leaving 16 bases between the germline ends. DNA of the CDR3: TGCAGTGCTAGACCTACGACAGAGCTGTACACTGAAGCTTTCTTT. Translating gives CSARPTTELYTEAFF.

This chain uses TRBV10-3 with TRBJ2-3; 7 bases fit TRBD2. Germline trimming cut 0 bases from V and 3 bases from J; bases unmatched to any gene: 3. This CDR3 region has 15 residues. Germline CDR1 ENHRY, CDR2 SYGVKD. CDR3 residues: CAISESGGGTDTQYF. CDR3 DNA sequence: TGTGCCATCAGTGAGTCTGGGGGGGGGACAGATACGCAGTATTTT.

CDR3 sequence reads: CASSYSRGSGTQYF. CDR3 sequence (DNA): TGTGCCAGCAGTTACTCGAGAGGGTCTGGTACGCAGTATTTT. The V gene is TRBV6-5, the J gene TRBJ2-3; a weak D match, TRBD2 (5 bases). Germline V gene lookup returns CDR1 MNHEY and CDR2 SVGAGI. Trimming pared 0 bases from V and 8 bases from J, leaving 12 bases between. The CDR3 is 14 residues long.

This clonotype was observed a handful of times. The gene calls are TRBV29-1 and TRBJ2-5; TRBD2 matches 7 bases. The germline CDR1 and CDR2 sequences are SQVTM and ANQGSEA. The CDR3 has 12 residues. The junction had 2 bases not matched to a gene; V was cut back by 6 bases and J by 1 base. CDR3 DNA: TGCAGCGTAGCGGGGAGCCAAGAGACCCAGTACTTC. This sequence encodes CSVAGSQETQYF.